This is a list of T cell receptor beta chains from one sample in a study of low-dose radiotherapy and immunotherapy resistance in tumors. TCRdb independently ran MiXCR on the reads; one entry per CDR3 protein. The sample contains tens of thousands of distinct CDR3 sequences, around 17% of which appear only once. Material: PBMCs, obtained before treatment. Source of these receptors: a male donor with prostate cancer. Each CDR3 is given with its conserved first and last residue. The order of the fields is D gene, clone size, J gene, V gene, CDR3 DNA, CDR3 protein. D genes are given only for firm matches. Clone size is given for some rows only: seen once, a few or many times, or a class if the clone is expanded.

-	many	TRBJ2-3	TRBV2	TGTGCCAGCAGTCGGGCAGGGCCAGGGGATACGCAGTATTTT	CASSRAGPGDTQYF
-	many	TRBJ1-4	TRBV20-1	TGCAGTGCGCGGTCACAGCAACAAACAGGTGAAAAACTGTTTTTT	CSARSQQQTGEKLFF
-	many	TRBJ2-7	TRBV4-1	TGCGCCAGCAGCCAAGCTAGTGCAGGCTACGAGCAGTACTTC	CASSQASAGYEQYF
-	many	TRBJ2-7	TRBV6-2/TRBV6-3	TGTGCCAGCAGGCCCCCACAGGGCGGAGGGCAGTACTTC	CASRPPQGGGQYF
TRBD1	many	TRBJ2-3	TRBV20-1	TGCAGTGCTAGAAACGACAGGGGGGAAGATACGCAGTATTTT	CSARNDRGEDTQYF
-	many	TRBJ2-7	TRBV20-1	TGCAGTGCTAAGAGCGGTCTCTACGAGCAGTACTTC	CSAKSGLYEQYF
TRBD2	many	TRBJ2-1	TRBV10-2	TGCGCCAGCAGTGAGTCGACGGGACTAGCTACCTCCTACAATGAGCAGTTCTTC	CASSESTGLATSYNEQFF
TRBD2	many	TRBJ2-3	TRBV10-2	TGCGCCAGCCGATTGACGGGGGGGAGTTCTGCAGATACGCAGTATTTT	CASRLTGGSSADTQYF
-	many	TRBJ1-5	TRBV3-1	TGTGCCAGCAGCCCGCGAACAAGAGACCAGCCCCAGCATTTT	CASSPRTRDQPQHF
TRBD1	many	TRBJ1-6	TRBV2	TGTGCCAGCAGGACAGGGGGTAATTCACCCCTCCACTTT	CASRTGGNSPLHF
-	few	TRBJ1-6	TRBV4-3	TGCGCCAGCAGCCAAGGTAGACCTAGCTCCTATAATTCACCCCTCCACTTT	CASSQGRPSSYNSPLHF
-	-	TRBJ1-3	TRBV20-1	TGCAGTGCTAGGCACAGGGAATCTGGAAACACCATATATTTT	CSARHRESGNTIYF
-	many	TRBJ2-7	TRBV12-5	TGTGCTAGTGGTTTGCCACGGGGCCCCCGGGGCGAGCAGTACTTC	CASGLPRGPRGEQYF
-	many	TRBJ2-5	TRBV20-1	TGCAGTGCTAGCGGTGCCGGGGAGACCCAGTACTTC	CSASGAGETQYF
TRBD2	-	TRBJ2-1	TRBV18	TGTGCCAGCTCACCATTGACTAGCGGAACCTACAATGAGCAGTTCTTC	CASSPLTSGTYNEQFF
-	many	TRBJ1-5	TRBV7-8	TGTGCCAGCAGCTTCGAGGCATCGAACAATCAGCCCCAGCATTTT	CASSFEASNNQPQHF
-	few	TRBJ1-5	TRBV21-1	TGTGCCAGCAGCAAAGATTGGGCTCAGCCCCAGCATTTT	CASSKDWAQPQHF
-	many	TRBJ2-3	TRBV29-1	TGCAGCGAGTCCACAGATACGCAGTATTTT	CSESTDTQYF
TRBD1	many	TRBJ2-2	TRBV4-1	TGCGCCAGCAGCCAGGGTTACGGGACAGGGGCGACCGGGGAGCTGTTTTTT	CASSQGYGTGATGELFF
TRBD2	many	TRBJ2-4	TRBV20-1	TGCAGTGCTAGAGGCGGGGGGGCTAATTCCAAAAACATTCAGTACTTC	CSARGGGANSKNIQYF
-	many	TRBJ2-1	TRBV7-8	TGTGCCAGCAGCCCCTCAGGATCGACGGAGCAGTTCTTC	CASSPSGSTEQFF
TRBD1	many	TRBJ1-3	TRBV28	TGTGCCAGCCGGGACAGGGTTGTCGGCATATATTTT	CASRDRVVGIYF
-	-	TRBJ2-7	TRBV6-1	TGTGCCAGCAGCACTCAGGGGGGGTTAACCTACGAGCAGTACTTC	CASSTQGGLTYEQYF
TRBD1	many	TRBJ1-2	TRBV18	TGTGCCAGCTCACCGGGACAGGGGAATTTTGGCTACACCTTC	CASSPGQGNFGYTF
TRBD2	many	TRBJ2-7	TRBV6-1	TGTGCCAGCAGATCATCGGGACTAGACTACGAGCAGTACTTC	CASRSSGLDYEQYF
-	-	TRBJ2-7	TRBV18	TGTGCCAGCTCTGCGGACAGTTCCTCCTACGAGCAGTACTTC	CASSADSSSYEQYF
-	many	TRBJ2-3	TRBV20-1	TGCAGTGCTAGAGTGGGGGGGGGGGCCGATACGCAGTATTTT	CSARVGGGADTQYF
TRBD2	many	TRBJ2-7	TRBV4-1	TGCGCCAGCAGCCCCGGACTAGCGGGGGGCCGATGGTACGAGCAGTACTTC	CASSPGLAGGRWYEQYF
-	many	TRBJ2-5	TRBV5-1	TGCGCCAGCAGCTTAGGGACGGAAGAGACCCAGTACTTC	CASSLGTEETQYF
TRBD1	many	TRBJ1-5	TRBV2	TGTGCCAGCAGCCGGGACAGATCAGGCCAGCCCCAGCATTTT	CASSRDRSGQPQHF
-	many	TRBJ1-1	TRBV5-4	TGTGCCAGCAGCTTAGGGCTCGACTATGAAGCTTTCTTT	CASSLGLDYEAFF
-	many	TRBJ1-1	TRBV3-1	TGTGCCAGCAGCCAAGCCGGAGTCGCTTTCTTT	CASSQAGVAFF
TRBD1	many	TRBJ2-7	TRBV6-5	TGTGCCAGCAGTTCCGTGGCGGGTAGGGACAGAGGCAACGAGCAGTACTTC	CASSSVAGRDRGNEQYF
TRBD1	many	TRBJ1-4	TRBV30	TGTGCCATCGGACAGGGGATAGAAAAACTGTTTTTT	CAIGQGIEKLFF
TRBD2	few	TRBJ2-7	TRBV19	TGTGCCAGTAGTATCGCTAGCGGGAGTTACGAGCAGTACTTC	CASSIASGSYEQYF
-	-	TRBJ1-1	TRBV30	TGTGCCTGGAGTACGACAGGGAACACTGAAGCTTTCTTT	CAWSTTGNTEAFF
-	once	TRBJ2-5	TRBV5-4	TGTGCCTGCAGCTCCCCTTCAGGTCGGGAGACCCAGTACTTC	CACSSPSGRETQYF
-	-	TRBJ2-3	TRBV6-2/TRBV6-3	TGTGCCAGCAGAGGGGGGGCCAGCACAGATACGCAGTATTTT	CASRGGASTDTQYF
-	many	TRBJ1-4	TRBV2	TGTGCCAGCAGTGTCCGCAGGACTAATGAAAAACTGTTTTTT	CASSVRRTNEKLFF
TRBD2	many	TRBJ2-1	TRBV7-9	TGTGCCAGCAGCGAGAAGCGGGGGGTCGACAATGAGCAGTTCTTC	CASSEKRGVDNEQFF
TRBD2	many	TRBJ2-3	TRBV3-1	TGTGCCAGCAGCCAAGTGCGGGGGGGAGCAGATACGCAGTATTTT	CASSQVRGGADTQYF
-	many	TRBJ2-6	TRBV3-1	TGTGCCAGCACCTCGGCGGGTGGGGCCAACGTCCTGACTTTC	CASTSAGGANVLTF
TRBD2	many	TRBJ2-1	TRBV11-1	TGTGCCAGCAGCTCCCGCGGGGGGGCGGGGATCTACAATGAGCAGTTCTTC	CASSSRGGAGIYNEQFF
TRBD2	-	TRBJ2-3	TRBV6-5	TGTGCCAGCAGCCGGGGGAGGGAAGTTACGCAGTATTTT	CASSRGREVTQYF
-	many	TRBJ1-2	TRBV2	TGTGCCAGCAGGAGACAGCCTAACTATGGCTACACCTTC	CASRRQPNYGYTF
-	many	TRBJ2-1	TRBV30	TGTGCCTGGAGTGTGGGTCGCTCCTACAATGAGCAGTTCTTC	CAWSVGRSYNEQFF
-	many	TRBJ1-6	TRBV9	TGTGCCAGCAGCTCTCGTGAGAGTTCACCCCTCCACTTT	CASSSRESSPLHF
-	-	TRBJ1-5	TRBV19	TGTGCCAGTAGTGCACTGCCTAAGAGCAATCAGCCCCAGCATTTT	CASSALPKSNQPQHF
-	many	TRBJ2-7	TRBV5-1	TGCGCCAGCAGTTTCGGGGAATCTTACGAGCAGTACTTC	CASSFGESYEQYF
-	-	TRBJ1-6	TRBV5-6	TGTGCCAGCAGCTTGGTGGACAGCTCCTATAATTCACCCCTCCACTTT	CASSLVDSSYNSPLHF